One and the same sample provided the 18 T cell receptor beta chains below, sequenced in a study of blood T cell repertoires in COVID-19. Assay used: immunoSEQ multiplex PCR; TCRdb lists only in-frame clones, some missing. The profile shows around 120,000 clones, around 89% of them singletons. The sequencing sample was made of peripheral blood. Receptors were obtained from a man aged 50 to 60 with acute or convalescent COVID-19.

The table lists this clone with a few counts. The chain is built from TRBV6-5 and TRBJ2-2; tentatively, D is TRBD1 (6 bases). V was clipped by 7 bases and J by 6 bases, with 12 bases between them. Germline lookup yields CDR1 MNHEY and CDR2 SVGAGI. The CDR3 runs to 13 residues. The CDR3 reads CASTGQVPGELFF. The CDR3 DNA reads TGTGCCAGCACGGGACAAGTCCCCGGGGAGCTGTTTTTT.

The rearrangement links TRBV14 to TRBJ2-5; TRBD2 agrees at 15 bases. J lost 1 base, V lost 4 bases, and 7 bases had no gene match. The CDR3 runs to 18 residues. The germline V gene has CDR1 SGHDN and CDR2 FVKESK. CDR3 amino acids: CASSPPGLAGGIQETQYF. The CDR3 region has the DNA TGTGCCAGCAGCCCCCCTGGACTAGCGGGAGGGATCCAAGAGACCCAGTACTTC. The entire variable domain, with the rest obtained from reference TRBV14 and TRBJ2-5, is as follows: EAGVTQFPSHSVIEKGQTVTLRCDPISGHDNLYWYRRVMGKEIKFLLHFVKESKQDESGMPNNRFLAERTGGTYSTLKVQPAELEDSGVYFCASSPPGLAGGIQETQYFGPGTRLLVL.

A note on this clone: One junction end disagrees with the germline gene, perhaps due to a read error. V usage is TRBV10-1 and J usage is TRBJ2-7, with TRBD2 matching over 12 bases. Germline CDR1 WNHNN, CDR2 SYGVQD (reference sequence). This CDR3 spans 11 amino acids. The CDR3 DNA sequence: TGCGCCAGCTACCCCACTAGCGGGAGGCACTTC. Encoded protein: CASYPTSGRHF.

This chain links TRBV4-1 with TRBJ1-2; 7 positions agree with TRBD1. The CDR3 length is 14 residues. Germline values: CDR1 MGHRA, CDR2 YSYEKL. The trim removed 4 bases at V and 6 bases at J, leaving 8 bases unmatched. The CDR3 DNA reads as TGCGCCAGCAGCCGGGACAGTCGACGGGATGGCTACACCTTC. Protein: CASSRDSRRDGYTF.

Here the CDR3 DNA reads TGCGCCAGCAGCCAAGGCCTAGGCCTAGCGGGAGGACTGTACCAAGAGACCCAGTACTTC. Translation gives CASSQGLGLAGGLYQETQYF. The chain links TRBV4-3 to TRBJ2-5; TRBD2 matches at 11 bases. The J segment lost 0 bases and the V segment lost 1 base, leaving 13 bases of the junction unmatched. Germline V gene lookup returns CDR1 LGHNA and CDR2 YSLEER. The CDR3 covers 20 residues.

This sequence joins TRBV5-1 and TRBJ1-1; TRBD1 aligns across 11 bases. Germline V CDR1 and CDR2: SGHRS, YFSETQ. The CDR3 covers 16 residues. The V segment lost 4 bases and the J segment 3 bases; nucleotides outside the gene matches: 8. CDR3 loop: CASSPYGQGAYTEAFF. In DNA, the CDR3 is TGCGCCAGCAGCCCGTACGGACAGGGGGCATACACTGAAGCTTTCTTT. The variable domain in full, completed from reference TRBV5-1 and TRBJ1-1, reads KAGVTQTPRYLIKTRGQQVTLSCSPISGHRSVSWYQQTPGQGLQFLFEYFSETQRNKGNFPGRFSGRQFSNSRSEMNVSTLELGDSALYLCASSPYGQGAYTEAFFGQGTRLTVV.

The CDR3 bases are TGTGCCAGCAGCGCAGGACAGGGGGCGGAAGCAAACTATGGCTACACCTTC. Its translation: CASSAGQGAEANYGYTF. The chain uses TRBV9 and TRBJ1-2, with 11 bases lining up with TRBD1. Germline V gene lookup returns CDR1 SGDLS and CDR2 YYNGEE. The CDR3 is 17 residues long. V shed 3 bases and J 2 bases; nucleotides not matched to a gene: 9.

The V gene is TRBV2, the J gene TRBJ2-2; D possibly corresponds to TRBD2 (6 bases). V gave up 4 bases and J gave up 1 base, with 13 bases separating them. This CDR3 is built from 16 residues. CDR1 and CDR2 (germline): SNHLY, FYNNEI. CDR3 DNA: TGTGCCAGCAGTGTTCTGGGAGCGGGGAACACCGGGGAGCTGTTTTTT. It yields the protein CASSVLGAGNTGELFF.

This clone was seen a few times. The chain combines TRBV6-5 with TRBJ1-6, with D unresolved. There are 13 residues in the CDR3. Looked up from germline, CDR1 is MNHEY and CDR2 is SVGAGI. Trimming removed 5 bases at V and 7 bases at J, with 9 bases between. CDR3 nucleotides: TGTGCCAGCAGTACCCGGGAAAATTCACCCCTCCACTTT. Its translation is CASSTRENSPLHF.

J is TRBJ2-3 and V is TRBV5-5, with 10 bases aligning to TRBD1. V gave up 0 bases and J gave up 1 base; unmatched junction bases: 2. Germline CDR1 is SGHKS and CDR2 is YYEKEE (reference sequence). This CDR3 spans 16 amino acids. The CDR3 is CASSLAGTGGTDTQYF. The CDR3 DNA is TGTGCCAGCAGCTTGGCCGGGACAGGGGGCACAGATACGCAGTATTTT.

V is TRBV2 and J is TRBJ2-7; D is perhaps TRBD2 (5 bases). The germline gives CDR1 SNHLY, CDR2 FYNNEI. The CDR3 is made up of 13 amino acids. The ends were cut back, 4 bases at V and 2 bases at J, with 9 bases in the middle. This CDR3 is CASSGTGTYEQYF. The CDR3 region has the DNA TGTGCCAGCAGTGGAACGGGAACCTACGAGCAGTACTTC. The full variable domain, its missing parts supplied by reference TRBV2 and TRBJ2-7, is EPEVTQTPSHQVTQMGQEVILRCVPISNHLYFYWYRQILGQKVEFLVSFYNNEISEKSEIFDDQFSVERPDGSNFTLKIRSTKLEDSAMYFCASSGTGTYEQYFGPGTRLTVT.

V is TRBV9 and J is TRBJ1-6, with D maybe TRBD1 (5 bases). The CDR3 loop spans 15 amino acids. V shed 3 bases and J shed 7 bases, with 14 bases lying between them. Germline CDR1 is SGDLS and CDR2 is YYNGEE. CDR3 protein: CASSAAGRGNSPLHF. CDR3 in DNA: TGTGCCAGCAGCGCAGCTGGGAGGGGAAATTCACCCCTCCACTTT.

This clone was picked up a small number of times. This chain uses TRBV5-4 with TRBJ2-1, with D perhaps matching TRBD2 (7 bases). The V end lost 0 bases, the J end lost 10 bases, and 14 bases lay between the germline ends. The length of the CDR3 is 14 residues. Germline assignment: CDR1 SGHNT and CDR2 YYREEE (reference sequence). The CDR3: CASSLAHTGGEQFF. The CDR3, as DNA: TGTGCCAGCAGCTTGGCCCACACGGGGGGCGAGCAGTTCTTC. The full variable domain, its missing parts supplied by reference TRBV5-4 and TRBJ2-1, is ETGVTQSPTHLIKTRGQQVTLRCSSQSGHNTVSWYQQALGQGPQFIFQYYREEENGRGNFPPRFSGLQFPNYSSELNVNALELDDSALYLCASSLAHTGGEQFFGPGTRLTVL.

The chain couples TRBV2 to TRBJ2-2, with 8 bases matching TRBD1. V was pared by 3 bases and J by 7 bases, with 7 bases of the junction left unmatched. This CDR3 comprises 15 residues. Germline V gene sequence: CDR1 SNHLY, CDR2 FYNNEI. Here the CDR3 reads CASSESRQGFGELFF. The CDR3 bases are TGTGCCAGCAGTGAGTCCCGACAGGGGTTCGGGGAGCTGTTTTTT.

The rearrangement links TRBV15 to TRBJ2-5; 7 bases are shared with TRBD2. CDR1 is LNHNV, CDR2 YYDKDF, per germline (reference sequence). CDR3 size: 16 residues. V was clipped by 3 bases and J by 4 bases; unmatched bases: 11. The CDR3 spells CATSSGTTKSGETQYF. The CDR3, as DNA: TGTGCCACCAGCAGTGGGACTACCAAGTCGGGAGAGACCCAGTACTTC. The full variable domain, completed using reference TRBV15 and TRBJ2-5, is DAMVIQNPRYQVTQFGKPVTLSCSQTLNHNVMYWYQQKSSQAPKLLFHYYDKDFNNEADTPDNFQSRRPNTSFCFLDIRSPGLGDTAMYLCATSSGTTKSGETQYFGPGTRLLVL.

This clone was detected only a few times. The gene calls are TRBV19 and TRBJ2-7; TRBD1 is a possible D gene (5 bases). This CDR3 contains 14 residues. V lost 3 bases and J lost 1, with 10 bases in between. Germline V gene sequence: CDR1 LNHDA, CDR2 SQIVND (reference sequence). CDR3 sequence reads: CASSMGPLSYEQYF. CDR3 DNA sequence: TGTGCCAGTAGTATGGGGCCGCTTTCCTACGAGCAGTACTTC. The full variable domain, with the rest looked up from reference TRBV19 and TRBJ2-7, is DGGITQSPKYLFRKEGQNVTLSCEQNLNHDAMYWYRQDPGQGLRLIYYSQIVNDFQKGDIAEGYSVSREKKESFPLTVTSAQKNPTAFYLCASSMGPLSYEQYFGPGTRLTVT.

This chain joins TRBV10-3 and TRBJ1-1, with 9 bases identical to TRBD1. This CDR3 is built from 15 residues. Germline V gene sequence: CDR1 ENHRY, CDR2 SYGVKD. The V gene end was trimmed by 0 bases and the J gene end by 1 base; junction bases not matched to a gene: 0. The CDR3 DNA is TGTGCCATCAGTGAGTCGGGACAGGGGAACACTGAAGCTTTCTTT. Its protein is CAISESGQGNTEAFF.

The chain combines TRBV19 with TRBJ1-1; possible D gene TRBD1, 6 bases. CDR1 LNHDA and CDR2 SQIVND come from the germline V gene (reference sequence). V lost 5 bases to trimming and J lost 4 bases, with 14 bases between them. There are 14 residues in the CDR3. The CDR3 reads CASSELQGTTEAFF. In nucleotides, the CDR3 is TGTGCCAGTAGTGAATTGCAGGGGACCACTGAAGCTTTCTTT.